Each of the 29 T cell receptor beta chains below was sequenced from the same sample in a study of blood T cell repertoires in COVID-19 (dated by TCRdb to the early 2020s). The library was made by the immunoSEQ multiplex PCR assay. TCRdb provides this immuneACCESS table in a form limited to in-frame rearrangements. Some clones are lacking; in checked studies, under half of them reflect an unresolved V gene, and why the rest are absent is not known. Present in this sample are hundreds of thousands of clones, 75% to 85% of which were seen just once. The ten largest clones take up 1.3% of the sample. Sequencing was done on a sample of peripheral blood. The receptors originated from a woman in her twenties or thirties with COVID-19, enrolled during active disease.

This clone was seen more than once but under ten times. This chain links TRBV6-5 with TRBJ2-1; possible D gene TRBD2, 5 bases. Germline V gene sequence: CDR1 MNHEY, CDR2 SVGAGI. V was shortened by 7 bases and J by 10 bases, with 17 bases between the two germline ends. This CDR3 contains 13 residues. CDR3 protein: CASTLKTTGEQFF. CDR3 nucleotide sequence: TGTGCCAGCACCTTAAAAACCACGGGGGAGCAGTTCTTC.

The rearrangement joins TRBV5-1 to TRBJ1-2; D remains unclear. This CDR3 is built from 17 residues. V gave up 3 bases and J gave up 1 base, with 19 bases separating them. Germline V lookup: CDR1 SGHRS, CDR2 YFSETQ. The CDR3 DNA sequence: TGCGCCAGCAGCTCAGCGGGAGGAGAAGTCTTTAACTATGGCTACACCTTC. Its translation: CASSSAGGEVFNYGYTF.

The V and J genes are TRBV3-1 (or the pseudogene TRBV3-2) and TRBJ2-1; 12 nucleotides align to TRBD2. Trimming at V came to 2 bases and at J to 8 bases, leaving 7 bases not matched to a gene. CDR1 and CDR2 (germline): LGHDT, YNNKEL (reference sequence). The CDR3 totals 16 residues. CDR3 DNA sequence: TGTGCCAGCAGCCAATCGACTAGCGGGAGTTCAGATGAGCAGTTCTTC. Its protein product is CASSQSTSGSSDEQFF.

The chain recombines TRBV27 with TRBJ2-1; 10 bases line up with TRBD2. Trimming took 2 bases from V and 4 from J; bases not matched to a gene: 5. Germline lookup yields CDR1 MNHEY and CDR2 SMNVEV (reference sequence). The CDR3 totals 16 residues. CDR3 amino acids: CASSLHPSGGYNEQFF. CDR3 DNA: TGTGCCAGCAGTTTACACCCTAGCGGGGGTTACAATGAGCAGTTCTTC.

The V gene is TRBV3-1 (or the pseudogene TRBV3-2), the J gene TRBJ2-3, with 7 bases lining up with TRBD2. Germline assignment: CDR1 LGHDT and CDR2 YNNKEL (reference sequence). The V segment lost 4 bases and the J segment 2 bases; nucleotides outside the gene matches: 6. The CDR3 sequence is 15 residues long. DNA for the CDR3: TGTGCCAGCAGCCCCCGACTAGCTTTCACAGATACGCAGTATTTT. Amino acids: CASSPRLAFTDTQYF.

This sequence joins TRBV28 and TRBJ1-1; the D gene is possibly TRBD1 (6 bases). The germline V and J ends were trimmed by 7 bases and 2 bases, with 14 bases remaining between them. CDR3 length equals 14 residues. Germline V gives CDR1 MDHEN, CDR2 SYDVKM. The CDR3 region is CASTLRTANTEAFF. The DNA of the CDR3 is TGTGCCAGCACCTTACGGACAGCAAACACTGAAGCTTTCTTT.

J is TRBJ1-6 and V is TRBV2; 10 bases align to TRBD1. Trimming at V came to 4 bases and at J to 6 bases, leaving 3 bases not matched to a gene. CDR3 length: 15 residues. Germline assignment: CDR1 SNHLY and CDR2 FYNNEI. Here the CDR3 reads CASSGQGAGNSPLHF. DNA for the CDR3: TGTGCCAGCAGTGGACAGGGGGCTGGTAATTCACCCCTCCACTTT.

The chain couples TRBV18 to TRBJ1-4; D gene uncertain. The CDR3 extends over 15 amino acids. Germline loops: CDR1 KGHSH, CDR2 LQKENI. The germline V and J ends were trimmed by 0 bases and 13 bases, with 18 bases remaining between them. CDR3 nucleotides: TGTGCCAGCTCACCACCGTCGGCAGTCGATGGGCGACTGTTTTTT. Encoded protein: CASSPPSAVDGRLFF.

A note on this clone: The identical CDR3 is also encoded by other nucleotide sequences in the sample. This chain uses TRBV15 with TRBJ1-2, with 7 bases aligning to TRBD1. The germline gives CDR1 LNHNV, CDR2 YYDKDF (reference sequence). This CDR3 region has 13 residues. The trim removed 5 bases at V and 4 bases at J, leaving 4 bases unmatched. CDR3: CATSRDRGYGYTF. The CDR3 region has the DNA TGTGCCACCAGCCGGGACAGAGGCTATGGCTACACCTTC.

V usage is TRBV6-2 or TRBV6-3 and J usage is TRBJ1-1; perhaps TRBD1 as D (5 bases). Trimming pared 7 bases from V and 7 bases from J, leaving 16 bases between. Germline V gives CDR1 MNHEY, CDR2 SVGEGT. The CDR3 has 13 residues. The CDR3 DNA follows: TGTGCCAGCACCCCCGCTGGAGGGGTTGAAGCTTTCTTT. Protein product: CASTPAGGVEAFF.

V gene TRBV13 combines with J gene TRBJ2-3; 9 bases fit TRBD2. This CDR3 has 17 residues. Trimming cost V 2 bases and J 4 bases; bases outside gene matches: 10. CDR1 is PRHDT, CDR2 FYEKMQ, per germline (reference sequence). The chain's CDR3 is CASSLYGGRAGADTQYF. CDR3 coding DNA: TGTGCCAGCAGCTTATACGGCGGGAGGGCCGGCGCAGATACGCAGTATTTT.

This sequence joins TRBV24-1 and TRBJ2-4, with 10 positions matching TRBD2. Looked up from germline, CDR1 is KGHDR and CDR2 is SFDVKD. With 6 bases clipped from V and 5 bases from J, the junction kept 9 bases outside the gene matches. CDR3 size: 16 residues. The CDR3 is CATSLAGDRGENIQYF. DNA of the CDR3: TGTGCCACCAGTCTAGCGGGAGATCGTGGGGAAAACATTCAGTACTTC.

This clone was seen a few times. The chain combines TRBV5-8 with TRBJ1-5; 7 bases fit TRBD1. This CDR3 spans 15 amino acids. Germline trimming cut 4 bases from V and 4 bases from J; bases unmatched to any gene: 8. Looked up from germline, CDR1 is SGHTS and CDR2 is YDEGEE. CDR3: CASSLGQESNQPQHF. Written as DNA, the CDR3 is TGTGCCAGCAGCCTCGGACAGGAGTCGAATCAGCCCCAGCATTTT.

This clone appeared a single time. J is TRBJ2-2 and V is TRBV9; D perhaps matches TRBD1 (5 bases). Germline V gene lookup returns CDR1 SGDLS and CDR2 YYNGEE. The V gene lost 4 bases and the J gene lost 6 bases, with 13 bases spanning the gap. The CDR3 has 14 residues. CDR3 loop: CASSPYWGAGELFF. The CDR3 bases are TGTGCCAGCAGCCCTTACTGGGGCGCCGGGGAGCTGTTTTTT.

The chain links TRBV6-5 to TRBJ1-5, with D possibly TRBD1 on 6 matching bases. The length of the CDR3 is 14 residues. Germline V CDR1 and CDR2: MNHEY, SVGAGI. V was clipped by 7 bases and J by 9 bases, with 19 bases between them. The CDR3 nucleotides are TGTGCCAGCACCATCGGACAGCCCTCGGGGCCCCAGCATTTT. It translates to CASTIGQPSGPQHF.

V usage is TRBV11-3 and J usage is TRBJ2-5, with TRBD2 matching 7 bases. Germline CDR1 SGHNT, CDR2 YENEEA. This CDR3 region has 16 residues. Trimming cost V 5 bases and J 1 base; bases outside gene matches: 10. For the CDR3, the DNA is TGTGCCAGCAGCACCCATCCTGGGACTACCCAAGAGACCCAGTACTTC. Amino acid sequence: CASSTHPGTTQETQYF. The full variable domain, rest sourced from reference TRBV11-3 and TRBJ2-5, is EAGVVQSPRYKIIEKKQPVAFWCNPISGHNTLYWYLQNLGQGPELLIRYENEEAVDDSQLPKDRFSAERLKGVDSTLKIQPAELGDSAVYLCASSTHPGTTQETQYFGPGTRLLVL.

To note about this clone: Additional DNA sequences in this sample encode the identical CDR3. The chain employs TRBV6-2 or TRBV6-3 and TRBJ1-5; D is unclear. V lost 0 bases to trimming and J lost 4 bases, with 4 bases between them. Germline assignment: CDR1 MNHEY and CDR2 SVGEGT. The CDR3 extends over 13 amino acids. CDR3 in amino acids: CASSYSTNQPQHF. DNA of the CDR3: TGTGCCAGCAGTTACTCGACTAATCAGCCCCAGCATTTT.

This chain joins TRBV5-1 and TRBJ2-3; 9 bases map to TRBD1. Per the germline V gene, CDR1 is SGHRS and CDR2 is YFSETQ. Trimming cost V 6 bases and J 4 bases; bases outside gene matches: 9. The CDR3 extends over 15 amino acids. This CDR3 reads CASKGGTGFADTQYF. The CDR3 coding sequence is TGCGCCAGCAAGGGAGGGACAGGGTTCGCAGATACGCAGTATTTT. The entire variable domain, with the rest obtained from reference TRBV5-1 and TRBJ2-3, is as follows: KAGVTQTPRYLIKTRGQQVTLSCSPISGHRSVSWYQQTPGQGLQFLFEYFSETQRNKGNFPGRFSGRQFSNSRSEMNVSTLELGDSALYLCASKGGTGFADTQYFGPGTRLTVL.

This chain joins TRBV6-5 and TRBJ1-6; the D gene is possibly TRBD1 (5 bases). Germline values: CDR1 MNHEY, CDR2 SVGAGI. Trimming stripped 6 bases from V and 7 bases from J, with 13 bases between. The CDR3 has 14 residues. The CDR3 region is CASSIGGNNSPLHF. As DNA, the CDR3 is TGTGCCAGCAGCATTGGGGGGAACAATTCACCCCTCCACTTT.

A single count supports this clone. This chain's CDR3 is CAIRYGTGNYEQYF. In nucleotides, the CDR3 is TGTGCCATCAGATACGGGACAGGGAACTACGAGCAGTACTTC. The rearrangement uses TRBV10-3 and TRBJ2-7; 9 bases fit TRBD1. Germline values: CDR1 ENHRY, CDR2 SYGVKD. Unmatched junction bases numbered 6, after V lost 6 bases and J lost 3 bases. This CDR3 region has 14 residues.

The chain couples TRBV15 to TRBJ2-5; 12 bases line up with TRBD2. The V segment lost 5 bases and the J segment 5 bases; nucleotides outside the gene matches: 9. This CDR3 has 16 amino acids. The germline V gene has CDR1 LNHNV and CDR2 YYDKDF (reference sequence). The CDR3 loop is CATSLRLAGGGETQYF. The DNA of the CDR3 is TGTGCCACCAGCCTGAGGCTAGCGGGAGGGGGTGAGACCCAGTACTTC. Supplemented by reference TRBV15 and TRBJ2-5, the full variable domain reads DAMVIQNPRYQVTQFGKPVTLSCSQTLNHNVMYWYQQKSSQAPKLLFHYYDKDFNNEADTPDNFQSRRPNTSFCFLDIRSPGLGDTAMYLCATSLRLAGGGETQYFGPGTRLLVL.

The genes are TRBV28 and TRBJ1-3, with TRBD1 as a possible D gene (6 bases). V was trimmed by 8 bases and J by 3 bases, leaving 14 bases between them. Germline CDR1 reads MDHEN; CDR2 reads SYDVKM. CDR3 length equals 14 residues. This chain's CDR3 is CASAQGTVGNTIYF. Written as DNA, the CDR3 is TGTGCCAGCGCCCAGGGGACGGTTGGAAACACCATATATTTT. The full variable domain, with the rest looked up from reference TRBV28 and TRBJ1-3, is DVKVTQSSRYLVKRTGEKVFLECVQDMDHENMFWYRQDPGLGLRLIYFSYDVKMKEKGDIPEGYSVSREKKERFSLILESASTNQTSMYLCASAQGTVGNTIYFGEGSWLTVV.

The chain couples TRBV7-8 to TRBJ2-7; TRBD2 agrees at 13 bases. The CDR3 extends over 15 amino acids. V was clipped by 4 bases and J by 6 bases; unmatched bases: 6. Germline-derived CDR1 and CDR2 are SGHVS and FQNEAQ. CDR3: CASSYSGTSGVEQYF. The CDR3 coding sequence is TGTGCCAGCAGCTATTCCGGGACTAGCGGGGTCGAGCAGTACTTC.

V is TRBV18 and J is TRBJ1-2, with D unclear. Germline CDR1 and CDR2: KGHSH and LQKENI. This CDR3 is built from 13 residues. V lost 0 bases and J lost 3, with 5 bases in between. The CDR3 nucleotides read TGTGCCAGCTCACCACCGGGCGACTATGGCTACACCTTC. It is translated as CASSPPGDYGYTF.

The chain is built from TRBV10-1 and TRBJ1-2, with 10 bases fitting TRBD1. Germline V gives CDR1 WNHNN, CDR2 SYGVQD (reference sequence). J gave up 4 bases and V 5 bases, and 10 bases lay outside the gene matches. This CDR3 is built from 16 residues. The DNA of the CDR3 is TGCGCCAGCAGTTCCCGTGAGGGGACAGGGGCCTATGGCTACACCTTC. Its translation is CASSSREGTGAYGYTF.

This chain uses TRBV4-2 with TRBJ2-7; D call uncertain. The CDR3 contains 13 residues. V lost 1 base and J lost 2, with 6 bases in between. CDR1 is LGHNA and CDR2 is YNFKEQ in the germline V gene. Here the CDR3 DNA reads TGTGCCAGCAGCCAAGTACAGACCTACGAGCAGTACTTC. Protein product: CASSQVQTYEQYF.

This chain joins TRBV5-1 and TRBJ1-2; D gene unclear. V was shortened by 4 bases and J by 4 bases, with 14 bases between the two germline ends. CDR1 is SGHRS and CDR2 is YFSETQ in the germline V gene. The CDR3 extends over 14 amino acids. The CDR3: CASSLVQTGYGYTF. CDR3 sequence (DNA): TGCGCCAGCAGCCTCGTTCAAACGGGCTATGGCTACACCTTC.

Comments on this clone: The sample holds other DNA sequences that translate to the same CDR3. The chain employs TRBV6-2 or TRBV6-3 and TRBJ1-2; D gene uncertain. Germline assignment: CDR1 MNHEY and CDR2 SVGEGT. Trimming stripped 2 bases from V and 4 bases from J, with 11 bases between. This CDR3 spans 14 amino acids. The CDR3: CASSYGGGPYGYTF. The CDR3, as DNA: TGTGCCAGCAGTTACGGCGGAGGACCCTATGGCTACACCTTC.

The count of this clone is one. The chain recombines TRBV7-6 with TRBJ1-1; D may be TRBD1 (5 bases). Between the trimmed V and J ends, which lost 0 bases and 4 bases, there was a span of 9 bases. Germline CDR1 SGHVS, CDR2 FNYEAQ. The CDR3 extends over 14 amino acids. CDR3: CASSLAGGVTEAFF. CDR3 DNA sequence: TGTGCCAGCAGCTTAGCGGGGGGAGTCACTGAAGCTTTCTTT.